A selection of T cell receptor beta chains follows, all from one sample in a study of breast tumors, draining lymph nodes, adjacent tissues. TCRdb fed the multiplex PCR reads into MiXCR, producing one record per CDR3 protein. The repertoire includes around 130,000 distinct CDR3 sequences, around a third of them detected once, and around 2.5% sits in the top ten. Sequenced material: axillary lymph node tissue. All receptors come from a female donor with breast cancer. Some clones in this sample may be carry-over from other donors' samples. CDR3s include the opening cysteine and the closing phenylalanine or tryptophan. D genes are given only for firm matches. Size is stated for part of the rows, as once, few or many counts, or as a class when the clone is expanded.

>TRBJ1-2|many|TRBV12-5|NA
TGTGCTAGTGGTCGCCCGGGCAGGGGCGTGCGGGACTATGGCTACACCTTC
CASGRPGRGVRDYGYTF
>TRBJ2-1|many|TRBV7-3|TRBD1
TGTGCCAGCAGCCCGGGGACAGGAGGCCTCAATGAGCAGTTCTTC
CASSPGTGGLNEQFF
>TRBJ1-2|NA|TRBV10-3|NA
TGTGCCATCAGTGACCCCTCAAAGATTGGCTACACCTTC
CAISDPSKIGYTF
>TRBJ1-4|many|TRBV20-1|NA
TGCAGTGGTATCAAGGGGATAGGGGAAAAACTGTTTTTT
CSGIKGIGEKLFF
>TRBJ2-1|few|TRBV6-2/TRBV6-3|TRBD2
TGTGCCAGCAGTTACGGGGGCGGGGGGCCCAACAATGAGCAGTTCTTC
CASSYGGGGPNNEQFF
>TRBJ2-3|many|TRBV7-9|NA
TGTGCCAGCAGCCCCATTCGAGGGCGGGGAAGAAACACAGATACGCAGTATTTT
CASSPIRGRGRNTDTQYF
>TRBJ2-7|many|TRBV6-1|NA
TGTGCCAGCAGCAAATACGAGCAGTACTTC
CASSKYEQYF
>TRBJ2-5|many|TRBV30|NA
TGTGCCTGGGGACGAGGGTCGGCCCAAGAGACCCAGTACTTC
CAWGRGSAQETQYF
>TRBJ1-1|NA|TRBV28|NA
TGTGCCAGCAGTCCACAGGTGGAGAACACTGAAGCTTTCTTT
CASSPQVENTEAFF
>TRBJ2-7|many|TRBV28|TRBD1
TGTGCCAGCAGTCCCGGGACAGGGCCCCAGGAGCAGTACTTC
CASSPGTGPQEQYF
>TRBJ1-3|many|TRBV2|NA
TGTGCCAGCAAAGGGATCTCTGGAAACACCATATATTTT
CASKGISGNTIYF
>TRBJ1-5|NA|TRBV2|NA
TGTGCCAGCAGCGAGGGTTGGCAGCCCCAGCATTTT
CASSEGWQPQHF
>TRBJ2-7|many|TRBV20-1|TRBD1
TGCAGTGCTACAAGCACAGGGGGCAGGAGGTCCTACGAGCAGTACTTC
CSATSTGGRRSYEQYF
>TRBJ1-2|many|TRBV4-1|NA
TGCGCCAGCAGCCAAGAACCGTCCCCGGTGTATGGCTACACCTTC
CASSQEPSPVYGYTF
>TRBJ1-1|NA|TRBV4-2|NA
TGTGCCAGCAGCCAAGCAGGGGAGGCTGAAGCTTTCTTT
CASSQAGEAEAFF
>TRBJ1-4|many|TRBV18|NA
TGTGCCAGCTCACCACGGACGGAGGAAAAACTGTTTTTT
CASSPRTEEKLFF
>TRBJ1-1|NA|TRBV7-9|TRBD1
TGTGCCAGCAGCTTAAGACAGGGGGGCACTGAAGCTTTCTTT
CASSLRQGGTEAFF
>TRBJ1-6|NA|TRBV10-3|NA
TGTGCCATCAGTGAGGTGGTGAATTCACCCCTCCACTTT
CAISEVVNSPLHF
>TRBJ2-7|once|TRBV30|NA
TGTGCCTGGGAAACAGGGTTATCCTACGAGCAGTACTTC
CAWETGLSYEQYF
>TRBJ1-1|NA|TRBV7-2|TRBD1
TGTGCCAGCAGCACGACAGGGGCCACTGAAGCTTTCTTT
CASSTTGATEAFF
>TRBJ1-6|NA|TRBV24-1|NA
TGTGCCACCAGTGTAGGTCTTAAACCCCTCCACTTT
CATSVGLKPLHF
>TRBJ1-2|NA|TRBV24-1|NA
TGTGCCACCAGTGACAGCGGGCCCTATGGCTACACCTTC
CATSDSGPYGYTF
>TRBJ2-3|NA|TRBV29-1|TRBD2
TGCAGCATAAAAGGGACTAGCGGGGGGCCCACAGATACGCAGTATTTT
CSIKGTSGGPTDTQYF
>TRBJ2-3|many|TRBV7-3|NA
TGTGCCAGCAGCCCGGGACCCCAAGATACGCAGTATTTT
CASSPGPQDTQYF
>TRBJ1-1|NA|TRBV5-1|TRBD1
TGCGCCAGCAGCCCGCGGACAGGGGACGCTGAAGCTTTCTTT
CASSPRTGDAEAFF
>TRBJ2-7|many|TRBV5-1|TRBD1
TGCGCCAGCAACTCGGGACAGGGTTACGAGCAGTACTTC
CASNSGQGYEQYF
>TRBJ2-7|NA|TRBV11-2|TRBD2
TGTGCCAGCAGCTTAGCGGGACTAGCGGGGCTCGAGCAGTACTTC
CASSLAGLAGLEQYF
>TRBJ2-7|many|TRBV5-8|TRBD1
TGTGCCAGCAGCTGGCCGGGACAGGGGGTCTACGAGCAGTACTTC
CASSWPGQGVYEQYF
>TRBJ1-1|few|TRBV18|TRBD1
TGTGCCAGCTCGCGGGGACAGGCCATGAACACTGAAGCTTTCTTT
CASSRGQAMNTEAFF
>TRBJ1-3|NA|TRBV7-2|NA
TGTGCCAGCAGCTTGGCCACTGGGGGAAACACCATATATTTT
CASSLATGGNTIYF
>TRBJ2-2|many|TRBV11-1|TRBD1
TGTGCCAGCAGCTGGCCCACAGGGGCCGGGGAGCTGTTTTTT
CASSWPTGAGELFF
>TRBJ2-7|many|TRBV19|TRBD1
TGTGCCAGTAGTATGGACAGGGGATCCTCCTACGAGCAGTACTTC
CASSMDRGSSYEQYF
>TRBJ2-7|NA|TRBV11-1|NA
TGTGCCAGCAGCTCACTCTTTGCCGGGGGCGAGTACGAGCAGTACTTC
CASSSLFAGGEYEQYF
>TRBJ2-7|many|TRBV6-5|TRBD1
TGTGCCAGCAGTTCCGGACAGGGCGGCTACGAGCAGTACTTC
CASSSGQGGYEQYF
>TRBJ2-5|few|TRBV4-3|NA
TGCGCCAGCAGCCAACCAGTCCGAGCCGACCCCGGAGAGACCCAGTACTTC
CASSQPVRADPGETQYF